This TCR beta chain was recorded in a study of blood T cell repertoires in COVID-19 (dated by TCRdb to about 2020). With respect to the entire study: Samples from collaborators originated in the United States, Italy and Spain and spanned both the acute and convalescent phases of COVID-19. Subjects who had been exposed to COVID-19, were actively infected with it, or had recovered from it provided the deeply sampled blood TCRbeta repertoires that made up the dataset. The samples were drawn from two sources: the first 160 participants of the ongoing ImmuneRACE study, and over 1,000 subjects contributed by 6 global collaborators. A freely available public database, intended as a resource for researchers studying the immune response to SARS-CoV-2, is where the repertoires were released. Where available, HLA class I and class II types were taken from metadata supplied by the sample provider and were not determined by assay-based typing. The prospective study material was composed of cDNA or gDNA derived from T cells, B-cell-depleted T cells, or PBMCs. The sample metadata nearly always contained a de-identified subject ID, COVID-19 status, age in years and sex.

About this clone itself: The specificity of this receptor is unknown. Per-base qualities were not stored, and no clone one base away is much larger.

In the prospective study, participants were about 18 to 95 years old, resided in fewer than 25 geographic areas of the United States, and were enrolled through a virtual design. Cohort assignment in the prospective study relied on participant-reported clinical history from a screening survey and a study questionnaire. In the prospective study, mobile phlebotomists collected whole blood, serum and a nasopharyngeal or oropharyngeal swab from each participant. Additional blood draws and questionnaires over a 2-month period could optionally be provided by prospective study participants. Prospective study blood samples were shipped either frozen or at room temperature before DNA extraction. TCRbeta CDR3 regions were amplified from genomic DNA using the immunoSEQ Assay, a bias-controlled multiplex PCR. The paper's data handling went like this. Within the assay, amplification of reference gene primers was used to estimate how many nucleated cells each sample contained. To quantify the absolute abundance of each unique TCRbeta CDR3 rearrangement, sequence reads were collapsed and filtered. For each sample, productive Simpson clonality was calculated by taking the square root of Simpson's diversity index across productive rearrangements. Drawn from immuneACCESS, this table holds only the in-frame rearrangements with V and J called that TCRdb kept. Clones are partly lost; checked studies trace under half to an unresolved V gene and leave the rest unexplained. V and J calls and clone size are those listed in that table; D and trimming were worked out from the DNA. The sample records approximately 160,000 clones, around 80% of which are singletons. Clones ranked in the top ten supply 3.5% to 4% of the sample.

Measured from the cysteine to the phenylalanine, the CDR3 is 14 residues long. The DNA shown is the 42-base CDR3, in frame from base 1. CDR1 SEHNR and CDR2 FQNEAQ were looked up in the germline V gene (reference sequence). Trimming takes 6 bases off V and 1 base off J; junction bases not matched to a gene: 4. General study outcomes and caveats: The quantity of clinical and demographic metadata differed by source and by participant and was supplied without curation.

The clonotype was recovered from a woman in her fifties or sixties in a cohort exposed to, infected with or recovered from COVID-19 (not recorded which). The V and J segments used are TRBV7-9 and TRBJ2-3, with 7 central nucleotides matching TRBD2. The sequenced sample consisted of PBMCs or T cells enriched from blood (not recorded which). The CDR3 region has the sequence CASRGLAGTDTQYF. At the DNA level, the sequence is TGTGCCAGCAGAGGTCTAGCGGGCACAGATACGCAGTATTTT.